The T cell receptor beta chain described here comes from a study of STAT5B mutations in CD4+ large granular lymphocyte leukemia. On the study more broadly: Among healthy controls, a particular HLA allele went with more CDR3 'QG' motifs.

General observations from the study: Without putative leukemic clones, patient CD4-sorted repertoires remained more clonal than healthy CD4+ repertoires. Main leukemic clonotypes were patient-specific, but roughly 26% appeared at low frequency elsewhere.

Sequencing was performed with immunoSEQ multiplex PCR; in TCRdb, only in-frame clones are kept and a portion is missing. The sample includes 30,000 to 40,000 clones, over 65% of them seen just once. Germline V gives CDR1 SGHTA, CDR2 FQGTGA. The length of the CDR3 is 12 residues. Between the trimmed V and J ends, which lost 5 bases and 1 base, there was a span of 2 bases. A word on this clone: Its cognate antigen is unknown.

The receptor comes from a human donor in good health. The chain has TRBV7-3 and TRBJ2-2; D gene uncertain. The sample consisted of CD4+ T cells from blood buffy coats. CDR3 amino acids: CASSENTGELFF. The CDR3 nucleotides read TGTGCCAGCAGCGAGAACACCGGGGAGCTGTTTTTT.